Listed here are 21 T cell receptor beta chains from one sample, sequenced in a study of cytomegalovirus exposure and HLA in healthy donors. 13 Jbeta primers and 60 Vbeta primers were used for the PCR. This table comes from immunoSEQ multiplex PCR, and its TCRdb copy is limited to in-frame clones, with some not included. Among about 130,000 clones listed, 8% to 11% were seen once. Material: PBMCs. The receptors derive from a woman younger than 35 in good health and CMV-seropositive.

The chain has TRBV2 and TRBJ2-2; D gene unclear. Germline CDR1 is SNHLY and CDR2 is FYNNEI. Between the trimmed V and J ends, which lost 1 base and 0 bases, there was a span of 3 bases. The CDR3 is 14 residues long. For the CDR3, the DNA is TGTGCCAGCAGTGAAGTCTCGAACACCGGGGAGCTGTTTTTT. It codes for CASSEVSNTGELFF.

Only a few counts were recorded for this clone. This chain uses TRBV12-5 with TRBJ1-2; no clear D. The CDR3 covers 13 residues. Germline-derived CDR1 and CDR2 are LGHNT and FRNRAP. Trimming removed 5 bases at V and 8 bases at J, with 15 bases between. CDR3 loop: CASGLDGINGYTF. DNA for the CDR3: TGTGCTAGTGGTCTGGACGGGATCAACGGCTACACCTTC.

The J gene is TRBJ2-5, the V gene TRBV6-1, with TRBD2 matching 7 bases. The CDR3 is 12 amino acids. Germline trimming cut 8 bases from V and 5 bases from J; bases unmatched to any gene: 5. The germline CDR1 and CDR2 sequences are MNHNS and SASEGT. The CDR3 spells CASGRAGETQYF. In nucleotides, the CDR3 is TGTGCCAGCGGGAGGGCCGGGGAGACCCAGTACTTC.

As DNA, the CDR3 is TGTGCCAGCAGCCCTACCATACAGGACAATGAGCAGTTCTTC. Its translation: CASSPTIQDNEQFF. This chain connects TRBV7-9 to TRBJ2-1, with a weak D call TRBD1 (5 bases). The V gene's germline CDR1 is SEHNR and CDR2 FQNEAQ (reference sequence). The CDR3 totals 14 residues. Trimming took 5 bases from V and 5 from J, leaving 13 bases between them.

The CDR3 region has the DNA TGCAGTGCACGAGAGTTCCCTGAGCAGTTCTTC. Translating it yields CSAREFPEQFF. The J gene is TRBJ2-1, the V gene TRBV20-1; the D is unclear. CDR1 and CDR2 from the germline V gene are DFQATT and SNEGSKA (reference sequence). This CDR3 is 11 amino acids long. The ends were cut back, 6 bases at V and 9 bases at J, with 12 bases in the middle.

The chain is built from TRBV11-2 and TRBJ1-1, with a possible D match to TRBD1 (6 bases). Between the trimmed V and J ends, which lost 1 base and 5 bases, there was a span of 14 bases. Germline V lookup: CDR1 SGHAT, CDR2 FQNNGV. The CDR3 is 15 residues long. The CDR3 region has the DNA TGTGCCAGCAGCTTAGGTTCACAGGGCGGGACTGAAGCTTTCTTT. This sequence encodes CASSLGSQGGTEAFF.

This clone was picked up a small number of times. The chain carries TRBV5-4 and TRBJ2-3; TRBD2 matches 7 bases. This CDR3 contains 16 residues. The germline V gene has CDR1 SGHNT and CDR2 YYREEE (reference sequence). Unmatched junction bases numbered 9, after V lost 4 bases and J lost 1 base. CDR3 amino acids: CASSTRLATRTDTQYF. The CDR3 nucleotides read TGTGCCAGCAGCACGCGACTAGCTACTCGCACAGATACGCAGTATTTT.

This clone turned up a few times. The CDR3 is CASSSITGGGYGYTF. The DNA for the CDR3 is TGTGCCAGCAGTTCAATTACAGGGGGCGGCTATGGCTACACCTTC. This sequence joins TRBV5-4 and TRBJ1-2; TRBD1 agrees at 9 bases. The CDR3 runs to 15 residues. Germline V gene lookup returns CDR1 SGHNT and CDR2 YYREEE (reference sequence). Trimming at V came to 5 bases and at J to 4 bases, leaving 9 bases not matched to a gene.

The chain employs TRBV10-3 and TRBJ2-1; 7 bases match TRBD1. The CDR3 runs 19 residues. V dropped 2 bases and J dropped 0; count of bases not matched to a gene: 13. Germline assignment: CDR1 ENHRY and CDR2 SYGVKD. The CDR3 region is CAISERHLGDRVSYNEQFF. The CDR3 coding sequence is TGTGCCATCAGTGAGCGTCATTTGGGTGACAGGGTCTCCTACAATGAGCAGTTCTTC.

The chain is built from TRBV30 and TRBJ2-7; 7 bases agree with TRBD1. With 2 bases clipped from V and 6 bases from J, the junction kept 7 bases outside the gene matches. CDR3 length: 13 residues. Germline V gene lookup returns CDR1 GTSNPN and CDR2 SVGIG (reference sequence). CDR3 coding DNA: TGTGCCTGGAGTTTGCATACAGGGGCCGAGCAGTACTTC. It translates to CAWSLHTGAEQYF. Supplemented by reference TRBV30 and TRBJ2-7, the full variable domain reads SQTIHQWPATLVQPVGSPLSLECTVEGTSNPNLYWYRQAAGRGLQLLFYSVGIGQISSEVPQNLSASRPQDRQFILSSKKLLLSDSGFYLCAWSLHTGAEQYFGPGTRLTVT.

The gene calls are TRBV25-1 and TRBJ2-3; D may be TRBD1 (5 bases). V dropped 6 bases and J dropped 5 bases, with 18 bases sitting between them. In germline, CDR1 is MGHDK, CDR2 SYGVNS. The CDR3 runs to 15 residues. CDR3 region: CASSQMGPQKDTQYF. CDR3 in DNA: TGTGCCAGCAGCCAAATGGGGCCCCAAAAAGATACGCAGTATTTT.

This clone has only a few counts. The gene calls are TRBV28 and TRBJ1-1, with D perhaps matching TRBD1 (5 bases). Germline assignment: CDR1 MDHEN and CDR2 SYDVKM. The CDR3 covers 14 residues. V lost 5 bases and J 0 bases, leaving 10 bases between the germline ends. CDR3 DNA sequence: TGTGCCAGCAGTCAGGGCCTAATGAACACTGAAGCTTTCTTT. Its translation: CASSQGLMNTEAFF.

The chain couples TRBV6-1 to TRBJ2-3, with D possibly being TRBD2 (6 bases). Germline CDR1 reads MNHNS; CDR2 reads SASEGT. This CDR3 contains 15 residues. Trimming removed 6 bases from V and 4 bases from J, with 17 bases in between. CDR3 amino acids: CASSPGTVVSDTQYF. The CDR3 bases are TGTGCCAGCAGCCCCGGGACTGTAGTATCAGATACGCAGTATTTT.

A few counts support this clone. The rearrangement uses TRBV4-1 and TRBJ2-3; D is possibly TRBD1 (6 bases). Per germline, CDR1 MGHRA and CDR2 YSYEKL. This CDR3 has 17 residues. Trimming took 1 base from V and 7 from J, leaving 21 bases between them. This CDR3 reads CASSQARGQVSLHTQYF. The CDR3 nucleotides are TGCGCCAGCAGCCAAGCCCGGGGACAAGTAAGCCTACATACGCAGTATTTT.

This clone was seen only a few times. This chain links TRBV28 with TRBJ2-7; 12 bases fit TRBD2. V lost 6 bases and J lost 3; bases outside the gene matches: 12. The length of the CDR3 is 17 residues. CDR1 is MDHEN, CDR2 SYDVKM, per germline. The CDR3 sequence is CASSGGILTSGSYEQYF. CDR3 sequence (DNA): TGTGCCAGCAGCGGGGGGATACTGACTAGCGGGAGCTACGAGCAGTACTTC.

V is TRBV4-1 and J is TRBJ1-1; 10 nucleotides agree with TRBD1. Germline V gene sequence: CDR1 MGHRA, CDR2 YSYEKL. The ends lost 2 bases at V and 6 bases at J; junction bases unmatched: 15. The CDR3 is 18 amino acids. CDR3 DNA: TGCGCCAGCAGCCAATTTGCCATCTTTAGGGACAGGGGTCCTGAAGCTTTCTTT. This gives the protein CASSQFAIFRDRGPEAFF.

The sample holds a few counts of this clone. This chain uses TRBV28 with TRBJ1-1, with 8 bases aligning to TRBD1. Germline-derived CDR1 and CDR2 are MDHEN and SYDVKM. V was pared by 8 bases and J by 6 bases, with 14 bases of the junction left unmatched. There are 15 residues in the CDR3. CDR3 coding DNA: TGTGCCAGCTTTACCCAGGGGGCCGCCCGGCCTGAAGCTTTCTTT. Translated: CASFTQGAARPEAFF.

This sequence joins TRBV28 and TRBJ1-1; D ambiguous. Germline V gene sequence: CDR1 MDHEN, CDR2 SYDVKM. V lost 4 bases, J lost 1 base, and 10 bases lay in between. The CDR3 extends over 14 amino acids. CDR3 bases: TGTGCCAGCAGTTCTCATACAGAGAACACTGAAGCTTTCTTT. This encodes CASSSHTENTEAFF.

This clone was seen a handful of times. The CDR3 nucleotides are TGTGCCAGCAGTTTTGGGGAGGGGAGGGGGGCCGGGGAGCTGTTTTTT. Amino acids: CASSFGEGRGAGELFF. The V and J genes are TRBV27 and TRBJ2-2, with D possibly matching TRBD2 (7 bases). Germline CDR1 MNHEY, CDR2 SMNVEV (reference sequence). Trimming removed 3 bases at V and 6 bases at J, with 17 bases between. The CDR3 is made up of 16 amino acids.

The genes are TRBV7-9 and TRBJ2-1; TRBD2 matches 9 bases. J was trimmed by 6 bases and V by 3 bases; bases with no gene match: 3. Germline V CDR1 and CDR2: SEHNR, FQNEAQ (reference sequence). The CDR3 extends over 14 amino acids. CDR3 protein: CASSLSSGSNEQFF. CDR3 bases: TGTGCCAGCAGCTTGAGTAGCGGGAGCAATGAGCAGTTCTTC.

This clone turned up a few times. The V gene is TRBV5-1, the J gene TRBJ1-4; TRBD1 might be the D (6 bases). Trimming left V 4 bases short and J 0 bases short, with 13 bases between. The CDR3 extends over 16 amino acids. Per the germline V gene, CDR1 is SGHRS and CDR2 is YFSETQ. In DNA form, the CDR3 reads TGCGCCAGCAGCCAAACAGGGCTAGCAACTAATGAAAAACTGTTTTTT. It translates to CASSQTGLATNEKLFF. The complete variable domain, with remaining parts taken from reference TRBV5-1 and TRBJ1-4, reads KAGVTQTPRYLIKTRGQQVTLSCSPISGHRSVSWYQQTPGQGLQFLFEYFSETQRNKGNFPGRFSGRQFSNSRSEMNVSTLELGDSALYLCASSQTGLATNEKLFFGSGTQLSVL.